These T cell receptor beta chains were read from a single sample in a study of blood T cell repertoires in COVID-19. The method was immunoSEQ multiplex PCR; TCRdb's version includes in-frame clones alone and lacks a portion of them. This sample yields approximately 250,000 clones, of which around 80% are seen a single time; around 3.9% belongs to the top ten. Sample: PBMCs or T cells enriched from blood (not recorded which). All receptors derive from a man aged 25-45 years with acute COVID-19. Each CDR3 is given with its conserved first and last residue. A D gene is named only where the DNA matches it firmly. Expanded clones get a size class; other rows say once, few or many, or leave the size out.

TRBV15,TRBD2,19,once,TRBJ2-2,TGTGCCACCAGCAGAGGGGGTATGAGCGGGGGGTCGTTCACCGGGGAGCTGTTTTTT,CATSRGGMSGGSFTGELFF
TRBV9,.,13,.,TRBJ2-5,TGTGCCAGCAGCGTAGGGCCAATAGAGACCCAGTACTTC,CASSVGPIETQYF
TRBV4-1,.,14,.,TRBJ1-6,TGCGCCAGCAGCCAGAAACAGGTTACTTCACCCCTCCACTTT,CASSQKQVTSPLHF
TRBV19,TRBD2,18,.,TRBJ2-1,TGTGCCAGTAGGCTAAGGGGTAGCGGGTCCGGTTCCTACAATGAGCAGTTCTTC,CASRLRGSGSGSYNEQFF
TRBV6-5,.,16,few,TRBJ1-2,TGTGCCAGCAGTTTCCGACTGACCGGGGGGGACTATGGCTACACCTTC,CASSFRLTGGDYGYTF
TRBV30,.,12,once,TRBJ1-1,TGTGCCTGGGGGGTTGGGAGGACTGAAGCTTTCTTT,CAWGVGRTEAFF
TRBV12-3/TRBV12-4,.,12,once,TRBJ2-1,TGTGCCAGCAACCACGGCGTACTAGGGCAGTTCTTC,CASNHGVLGQFF
TRBV5-1,.,15,.,TRBJ2-2,TGTGCCAGCAGAAGGAGGGGAGAGGGGATCGGGGAGCTGTTTTTT,CASRRRGEGIGELFF
TRBV25-1,.,14,.,TRBJ1-5,TGTGCCAGCAGTGAATTTGGGGGGAATCAGCCCCAGCATTTT,CASSEFGGNQPQHF
TRBV9,TRBD2,16,.,TRBJ2-1,TGTGCCAGCAGCGTAGCCCAACTAGCGGGGTTCAATGAGCAGTTCTTC,CASSVAQLAGFNEQFF
TRBV6-6,TRBD1,16,.,TRBJ1-5,TGTGCCAGCAGTTACTCGTCCGGGACAGGCAATCAGCCCCAGCATTTT,CASSYSSGTGNQPQHF
TRBV6-5,TRBD1,15,.,TRBJ1-5,TGTGCCAGCAGCCCACCAGGGGGATTGGTGAAGCCCCAGCATTTT,CASSPPGGLVKPQHF
TRBV6-5,.,13,.,TRBJ1-1,TGTGCCGCCGGGAGCGGGTTGGGGACTGAAGCTTTCTTT,CAAGSGLGTEAFF
TRBV18,TRBD1,16,.,TRBJ2-3,TGTGCCAGCTCACCGCTCGGGACAGGGGGGACAGATACGCAGTATTTT,CASSPLGTGGTDTQYF
TRBV6-5,.,12,.,TRBJ2-1,TGTGCCAGCAGTTCCTCCGTCTTTGAGCAGTTCTTC,CASSSSVFEQFF
TRBV7-2,TRBD2,14,.,TRBJ2-2,TGTGCCAGCAGCCTCGGGACTAGGACCGGGGAGCTGTTTTTT,CASSLGTRTGELFF
TRBV6-2/TRBV6-3,.,14,.,TRBJ1-4,TGTGCCAGCAGTGCCACAGGGAGTCGAGAAAAACTGTTTTTT,CASSATGSREKLFF
TRBV7-6,TRBD1,13,.,TRBJ1-1,TGTGCCAGCACAAAAGACAGGGGTACTGAAGCTTTCTTT,CASTKDRGTEAFF
TRBV7-3,.,16,.,TRBJ2-1,TGTGCCAGCAGCTTAATATCAGACTTAAAGTACAATGAGCAGTTCTTC,CASSLISDLKYNEQFF
TRBV13,.,15,once,TRBJ1-4,TGTGCCAGCAGCGGGATCAGGGGAGCTAATGAAAAACTGTTTTTT,CASSGIRGANEKLFF
TRBV19,TRBD1,15,once,TRBJ1-1,TGTGCCAGTAGTCCCTCCGGGACAGGGGGGACTGAAGCTTTCTTT,CASSPSGTGGTEAFF
TRBV29-1,.,11,.,TRBJ2-3,TGCAGCGTCCAGGTCACAGATACGCAGTATTTT,CSVQVTDTQYF
TRBV6-6,.,15,.,TRBJ1-1,TGTGCCAGCAGTACCTACGGACAAATGGACACTGAAGCTTTCTTT,CASSTYGQMDTEAFF
TRBV29-1,TRBD1,14,.,TRBJ1-1,TGCAGCGTGGGGGACAGACGCATGAACACTGAAGCTTTCTTT,CSVGDRRMNTEAFF
TRBV10-2,TRBD1,14,.,TRBJ1-2,TGCGCCAGCAGTACCACAGGGGGGATCTATGGCTACACCTTC,CASSTTGGIYGYTF
TRBV7-2,TRBD2,15,.,TRBJ2-1,TGTGCCAGCAGCCAAATACAGGCGGGGGGCCATGAGCAGTTCTTC,CASSQIQAGGHEQFF